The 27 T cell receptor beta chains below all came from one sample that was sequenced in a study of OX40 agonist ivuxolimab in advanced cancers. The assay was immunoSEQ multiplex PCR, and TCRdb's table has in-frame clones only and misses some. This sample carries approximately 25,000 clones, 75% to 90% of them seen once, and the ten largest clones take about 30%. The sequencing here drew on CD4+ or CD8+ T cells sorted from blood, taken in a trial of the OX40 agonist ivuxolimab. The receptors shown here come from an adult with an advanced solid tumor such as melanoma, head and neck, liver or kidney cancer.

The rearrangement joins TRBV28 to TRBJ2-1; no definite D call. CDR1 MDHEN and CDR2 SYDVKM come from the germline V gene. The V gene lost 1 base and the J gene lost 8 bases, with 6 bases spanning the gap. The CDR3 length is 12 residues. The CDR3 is CASSLSFYEQFF. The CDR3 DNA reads TGTGCCAGCAGTTTATCCTTCTATGAGCAGTTCTTC. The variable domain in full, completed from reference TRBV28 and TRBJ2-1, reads DVKVTQSSRYLVKRTGEKVFLECVQDMDHENMFWYRQDPGLGLRLIYFSYDVKMKEKGDIPEGYSVSREKKERFSLILESASTNQTSMYLCASSLSFYEQFFGPGTRLTVL.

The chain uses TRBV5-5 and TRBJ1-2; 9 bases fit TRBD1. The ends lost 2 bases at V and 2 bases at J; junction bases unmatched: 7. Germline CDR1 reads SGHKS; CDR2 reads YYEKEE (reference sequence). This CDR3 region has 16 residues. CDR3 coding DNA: TGTGCCAGCAGCTTTTCCGGGACAGGGCTAAACTATGGCTACACCTTC. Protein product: CASSFSGTGLNYGYTF.

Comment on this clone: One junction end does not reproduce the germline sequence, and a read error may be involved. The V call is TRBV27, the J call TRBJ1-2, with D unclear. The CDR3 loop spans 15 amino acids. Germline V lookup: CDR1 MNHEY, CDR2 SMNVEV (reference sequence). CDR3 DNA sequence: TGTGCCAGCAGCTTATACCCGGGCGCTAACTATGGCTACACCTTC. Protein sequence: CASSLYPGANYGYTF.

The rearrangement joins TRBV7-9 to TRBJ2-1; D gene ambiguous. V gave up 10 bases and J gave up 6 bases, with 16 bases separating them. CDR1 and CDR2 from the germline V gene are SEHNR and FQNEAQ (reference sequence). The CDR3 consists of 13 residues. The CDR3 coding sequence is TGTGCCATCTTCTTGGGAAGGAGCAATGAGCAGTTCTTC. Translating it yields CAIFLGRSNEQFF. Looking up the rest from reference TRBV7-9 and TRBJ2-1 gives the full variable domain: DTGVSQNPRHKITKRGQNVTFRCDPISEHNRLYWYRQTLGQGPEFLTYFQNEAQLEKSRLLSDRFSAERPKGSFSTLEIQRTEQGDSAMYLCAIFLGRSNEQFFGPGTRLTVL.

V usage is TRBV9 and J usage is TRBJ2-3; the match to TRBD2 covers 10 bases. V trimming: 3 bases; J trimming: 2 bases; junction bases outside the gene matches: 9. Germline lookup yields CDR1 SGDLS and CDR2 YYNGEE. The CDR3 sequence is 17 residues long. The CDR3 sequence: CASSAWGAGGNTDTQYF. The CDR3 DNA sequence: TGTGCCAGCAGCGCATGGGGAGCGGGGGGGAACACAGATACGCAGTATTTT. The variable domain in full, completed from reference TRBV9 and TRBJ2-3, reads DSGVTQTPKHLITATGQRVTLRCSPRSGDLSVYWYQQSLDQGLQFLIQYYNGEERAKGNILERFSAQQFPDLHSELNLSSLELGDSALYFCASSAWGAGGNTDTQYFGPGTRLTVL.

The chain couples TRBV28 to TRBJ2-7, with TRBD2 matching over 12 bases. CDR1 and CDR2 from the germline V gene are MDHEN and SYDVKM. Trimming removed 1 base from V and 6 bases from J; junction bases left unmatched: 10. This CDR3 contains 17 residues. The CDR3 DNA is TGTGCCAGCAGTTTATACGGGCGACTAGCGGGAGCATTCGAGCAGTACTTC. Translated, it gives CASSLYGRLAGAFEQYF.

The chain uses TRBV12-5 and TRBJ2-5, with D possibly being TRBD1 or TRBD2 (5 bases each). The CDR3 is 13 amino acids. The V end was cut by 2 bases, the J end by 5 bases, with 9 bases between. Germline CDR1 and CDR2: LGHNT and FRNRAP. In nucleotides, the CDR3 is TGTGCTAGTGGTTTGTTCCGGGGCGAGACCCAGTACTTC. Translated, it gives CASGLFRGETQYF.

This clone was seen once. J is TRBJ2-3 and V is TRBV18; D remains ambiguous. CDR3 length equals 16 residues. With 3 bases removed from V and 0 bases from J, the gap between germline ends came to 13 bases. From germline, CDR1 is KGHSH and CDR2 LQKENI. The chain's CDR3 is CASSPGERVSTDTQYF. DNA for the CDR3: TGTGCCAGCTCACCGGGTGAACGAGTTAGCACAGATACGCAGTATTTT.

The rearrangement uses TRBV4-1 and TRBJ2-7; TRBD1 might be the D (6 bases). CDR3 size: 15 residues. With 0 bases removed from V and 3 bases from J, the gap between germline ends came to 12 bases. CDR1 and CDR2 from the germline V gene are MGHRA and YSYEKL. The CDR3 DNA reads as TGCGCCAGCAGCCAAGAAACCGGCAGGGGCTACGAGCAGTACTTC. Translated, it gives CASSQETGRGYEQYF.

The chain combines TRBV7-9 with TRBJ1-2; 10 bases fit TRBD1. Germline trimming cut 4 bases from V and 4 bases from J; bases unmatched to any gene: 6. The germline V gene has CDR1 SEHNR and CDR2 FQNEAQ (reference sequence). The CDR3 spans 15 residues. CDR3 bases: TGTGCCAGCAGCTCAGACAGGGGGCAGAGCTATGGCTACACCTTC. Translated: CASSSDRGQSYGYTF. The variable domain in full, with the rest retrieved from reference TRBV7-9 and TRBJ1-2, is DTGVSQNPRHKITKRGQNVTFRCDPISEHNRLYWYRQTLGQGPEFLTYFQNEAQLEKSRLLSDRFSAERPKGSFSTLEIQRTEQGDSAMYLCASSSDRGQSYGYTFGSGTRLTVV.

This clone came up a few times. CDR3 in DNA: TGTGCCAGCAGCTGGCCGGGGACGGACGAAAACACCATATATTTT. Translation gives CASSWPGTDENTIYF. The chain links TRBV7-9 to TRBJ1-3; possible D gene TRBD1, 5 bases. V dropped 4 bases and J dropped 6 bases, with 16 bases sitting between them. Germline loops: CDR1 SEHNR, CDR2 FQNEAQ (reference sequence). The CDR3 has 15 residues.

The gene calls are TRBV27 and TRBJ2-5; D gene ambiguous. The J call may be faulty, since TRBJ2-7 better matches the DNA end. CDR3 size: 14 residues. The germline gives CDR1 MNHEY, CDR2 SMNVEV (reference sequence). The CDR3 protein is CASSFRQNSYEQYF. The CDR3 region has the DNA TGTGCCAGCAGTTTCCGGCAGAATTCCTACGAGCAGTACTTC.

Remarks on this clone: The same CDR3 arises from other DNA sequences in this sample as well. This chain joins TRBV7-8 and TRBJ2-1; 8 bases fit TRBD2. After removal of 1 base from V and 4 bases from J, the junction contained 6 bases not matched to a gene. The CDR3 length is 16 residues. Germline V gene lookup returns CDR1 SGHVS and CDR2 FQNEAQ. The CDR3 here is CASSLEAGGLYNEQFF. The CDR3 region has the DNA TGTGCCAGCAGCTTAGAGGCGGGAGGACTATACAATGAGCAGTTCTTC.

CDR3 nucleotide sequence: TGCGCCAGTTCGGACAGGCGGAGGGAGCAGTACTTC. Its protein product is CASSDRRREQYF. The chain has TRBV10-1 and TRBJ2-7; 7 nucleotides match TRBD1. Per the germline V gene, CDR1 is WNHNN and CDR2 is SYGVQD (reference sequence). V gave up 9 bases and J gave up 7 bases; unmatched junction bases: 9. This CDR3 has 12 residues.

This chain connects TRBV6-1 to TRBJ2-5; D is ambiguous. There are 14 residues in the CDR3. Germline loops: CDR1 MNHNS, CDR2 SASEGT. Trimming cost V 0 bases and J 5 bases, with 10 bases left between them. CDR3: CASSEAGSRETQYF. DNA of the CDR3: TGTGCCAGCAGTGAAGCTGGCAGCCGCGAGACCCAGTACTTC.

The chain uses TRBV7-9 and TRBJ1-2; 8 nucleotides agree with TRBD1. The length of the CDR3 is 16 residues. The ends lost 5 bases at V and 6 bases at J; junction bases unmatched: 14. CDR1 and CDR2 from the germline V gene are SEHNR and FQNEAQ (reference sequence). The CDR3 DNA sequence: TGTGCCAGCAGCCCCACGGACAGGGTTATTTCGAATGGCTACACCTTC. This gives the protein CASSPTDRVISNGYTF.

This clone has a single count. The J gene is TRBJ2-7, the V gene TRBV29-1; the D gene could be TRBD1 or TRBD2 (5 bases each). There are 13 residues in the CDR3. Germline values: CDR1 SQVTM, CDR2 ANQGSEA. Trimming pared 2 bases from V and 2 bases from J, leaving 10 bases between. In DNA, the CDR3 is TGCAGCGTTGAACAGGGACGAGCCTACGAGCAGTACTTC. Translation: CSVEQGRAYEQYF.

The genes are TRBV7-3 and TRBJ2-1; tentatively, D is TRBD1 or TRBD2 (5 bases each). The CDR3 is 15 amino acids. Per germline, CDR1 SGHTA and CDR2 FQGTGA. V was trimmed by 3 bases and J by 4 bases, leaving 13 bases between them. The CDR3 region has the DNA TGTGCCAGCAGCTTCCAAGACGGGGCTTACAATGAGCAGTTCTTC. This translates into CASSFQDGAYNEQFF.

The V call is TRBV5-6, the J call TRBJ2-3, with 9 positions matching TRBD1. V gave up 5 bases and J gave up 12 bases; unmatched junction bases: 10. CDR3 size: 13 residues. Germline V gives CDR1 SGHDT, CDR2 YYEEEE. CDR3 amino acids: CASSFSGTGSQYF. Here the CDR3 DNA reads TGTGCCAGCAGTTTCTCGGGGACAGGGTCTCAGTATTTT.

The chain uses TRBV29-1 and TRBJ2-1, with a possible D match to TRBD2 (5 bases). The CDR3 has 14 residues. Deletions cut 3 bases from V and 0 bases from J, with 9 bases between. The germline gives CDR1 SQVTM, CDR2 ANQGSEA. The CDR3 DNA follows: TGCAGCGTTGAGCCTAGCCGCTCCTACAATGAGCAGTTCTTC. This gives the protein CSVEPSRSYNEQFF.

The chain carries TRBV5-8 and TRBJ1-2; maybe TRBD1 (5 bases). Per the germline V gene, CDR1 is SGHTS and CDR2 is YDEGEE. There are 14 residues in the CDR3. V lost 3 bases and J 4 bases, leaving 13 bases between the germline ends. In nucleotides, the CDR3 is TGTGCCAGCAGCTCTTACAGGACGATCTATGGCTACACCTTC. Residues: CASSSYRTIYGYTF.

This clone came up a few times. DNA of the CDR3: TGTGCCAGTAGTATGGGACTAGCTTCAGCCAAAAACATTCAGTACTTC. Translating gives CASSMGLASAKNIQYF. The V gene is TRBV19, the J gene TRBJ2-4; 9 bases are a match to TRBD2. Germline V gene data show CDR1 as LNHDA and CDR2 as SQIVND (reference sequence). The CDR3 covers 16 residues. V shed 3 bases and J 0 bases; nucleotides not matched to a gene: 3.

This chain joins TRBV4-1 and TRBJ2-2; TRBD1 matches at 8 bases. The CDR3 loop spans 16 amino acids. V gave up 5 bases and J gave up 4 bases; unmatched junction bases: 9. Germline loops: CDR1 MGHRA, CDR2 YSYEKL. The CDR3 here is CASSVSGGAGTGELFF. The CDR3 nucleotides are TGCGCCAGCAGCGTGTCAGGGGGCGCAGGCACCGGGGAGCTGTTTTTT.

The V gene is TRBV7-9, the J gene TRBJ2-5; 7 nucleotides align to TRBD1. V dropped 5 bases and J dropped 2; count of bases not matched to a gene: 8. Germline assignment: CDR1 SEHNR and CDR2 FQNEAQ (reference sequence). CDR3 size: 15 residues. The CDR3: CASSGYDREQETQYF. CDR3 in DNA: TGTGCCAGCAGCGGATACGACAGGGAACAAGAGACCCAGTACTTC.

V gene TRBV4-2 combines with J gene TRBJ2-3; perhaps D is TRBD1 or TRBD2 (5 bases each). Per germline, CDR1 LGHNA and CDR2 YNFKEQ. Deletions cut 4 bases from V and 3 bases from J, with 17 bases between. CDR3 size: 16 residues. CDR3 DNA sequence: TGTGCCAGCAGCCCACTCGAGGGGTGGGGTACAGATACGCAGTATTTT. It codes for CASSPLEGWGTDTQYF.

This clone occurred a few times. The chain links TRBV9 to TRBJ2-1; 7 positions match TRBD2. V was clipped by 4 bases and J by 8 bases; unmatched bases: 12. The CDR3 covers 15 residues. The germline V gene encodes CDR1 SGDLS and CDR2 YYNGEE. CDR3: CASSSLRREIDEQFF. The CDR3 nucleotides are TGTGCCAGCAGCTCCCTTAGGCGGGAGATCGATGAGCAGTTCTTC.

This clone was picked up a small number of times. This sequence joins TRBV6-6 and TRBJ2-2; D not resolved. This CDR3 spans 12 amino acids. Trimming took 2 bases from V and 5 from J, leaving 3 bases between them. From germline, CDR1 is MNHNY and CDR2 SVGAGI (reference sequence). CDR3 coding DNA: TGTGCCAGCAGTTACGGGACCGGGGAGCTGTTTTTT. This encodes CASSYGTGELFF.